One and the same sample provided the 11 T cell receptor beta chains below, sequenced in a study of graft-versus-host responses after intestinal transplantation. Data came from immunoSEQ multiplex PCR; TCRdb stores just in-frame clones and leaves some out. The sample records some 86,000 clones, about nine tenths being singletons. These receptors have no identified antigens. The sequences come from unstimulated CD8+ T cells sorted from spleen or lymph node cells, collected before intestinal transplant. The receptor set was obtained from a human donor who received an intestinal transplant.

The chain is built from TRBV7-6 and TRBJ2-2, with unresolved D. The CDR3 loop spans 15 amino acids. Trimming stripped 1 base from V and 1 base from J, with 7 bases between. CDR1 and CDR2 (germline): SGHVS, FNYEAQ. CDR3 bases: TGTGCCAGCAGCTTAGAGTTTCTGAACACCGGGGAGCTGTTTTTT. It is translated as CASSLEFLNTGELFF.

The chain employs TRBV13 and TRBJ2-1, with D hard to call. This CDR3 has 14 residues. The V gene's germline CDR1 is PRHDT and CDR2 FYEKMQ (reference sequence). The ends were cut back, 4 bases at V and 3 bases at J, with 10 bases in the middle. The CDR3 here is CASSSGYNYNEQFF. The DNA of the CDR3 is TGTGCCAGCAGCTCTGGATACAACTACAATGAGCAGTTCTTC.

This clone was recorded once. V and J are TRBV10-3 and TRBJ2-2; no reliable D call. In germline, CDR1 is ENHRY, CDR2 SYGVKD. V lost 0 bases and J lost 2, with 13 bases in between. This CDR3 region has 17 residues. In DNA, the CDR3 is TGTGCCATCAGTGAGTCCAAACTTGGGGAAAACACCGGGGAGCTGTTTTTT. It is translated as CAISESKLGENTGELFF.

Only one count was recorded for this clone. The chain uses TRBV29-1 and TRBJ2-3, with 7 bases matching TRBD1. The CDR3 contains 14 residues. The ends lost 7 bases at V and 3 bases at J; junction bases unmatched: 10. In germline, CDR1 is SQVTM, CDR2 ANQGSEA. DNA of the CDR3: TGCAGCGGCGAAACAGGGGATAGGACAGATACGCAGTATTTT. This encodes CSGETGDRTDTQYF.

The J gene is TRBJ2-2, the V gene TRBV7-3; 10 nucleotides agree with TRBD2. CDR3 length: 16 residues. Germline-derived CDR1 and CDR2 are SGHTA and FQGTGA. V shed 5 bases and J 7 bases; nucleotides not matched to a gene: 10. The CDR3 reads CASSPAEREGLGELFF. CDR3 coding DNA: TGTGCCAGCAGCCCTGCTGAGCGGGAGGGGCTCGGGGAGCTGTTTTTT.

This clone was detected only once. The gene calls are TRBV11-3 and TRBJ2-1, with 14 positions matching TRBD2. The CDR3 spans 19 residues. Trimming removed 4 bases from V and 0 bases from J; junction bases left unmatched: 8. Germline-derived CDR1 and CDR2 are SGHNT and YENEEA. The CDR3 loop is CASSSWTSGGSSSYNEQFF. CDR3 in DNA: TGTGCCAGCAGCTCCTGGACTAGCGGGGGGTCGAGCTCCTACAATGAGCAGTTCTTC.

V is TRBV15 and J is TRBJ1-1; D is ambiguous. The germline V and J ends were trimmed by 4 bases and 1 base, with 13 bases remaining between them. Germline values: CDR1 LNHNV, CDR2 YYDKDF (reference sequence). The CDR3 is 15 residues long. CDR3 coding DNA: TGTGCCACCAGCAATCTGAGGGAGGGGAACACTGAAGCTTTCTTT. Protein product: CATSNLREGNTEAFF.

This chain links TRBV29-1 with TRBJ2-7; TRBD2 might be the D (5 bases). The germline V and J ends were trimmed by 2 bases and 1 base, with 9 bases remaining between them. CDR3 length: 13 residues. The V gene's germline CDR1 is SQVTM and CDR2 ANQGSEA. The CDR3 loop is CSVEQEVSYEQYF. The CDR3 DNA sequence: TGCAGCGTTGAACAGGAGGTGTCCTACGAGCAGTACTTC.

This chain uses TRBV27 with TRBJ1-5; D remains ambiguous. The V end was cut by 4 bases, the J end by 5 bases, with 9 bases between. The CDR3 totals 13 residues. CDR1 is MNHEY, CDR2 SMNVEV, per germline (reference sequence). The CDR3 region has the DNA TGTGCCAGCAGTTGGAGGAGTGATCAGCCCCAGCATTTT. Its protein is CASSWRSDQPQHF.

The CDR3 DNA reads TGTGCCAGCAGCTGGGGGCGGACTAGCTGGGCCTACAATGAGCAGTTCTTC. Its protein product is CASSWGRTSWAYNEQFF. V usage is TRBV13 and J usage is TRBJ2-1; 8 bases map to TRBD2. Germline assignment: CDR1 PRHDT and CDR2 FYEKMQ (reference sequence). The CDR3 is made up of 17 amino acids. The junction had 10 bases not matched to a gene; V was cut back by 4 bases and J by 2 bases.

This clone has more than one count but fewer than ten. Here the CDR3 reads CASRPYPGTNTEAFF. CDR3 DNA sequence: TGTGCCAGCAGACCCTATCCGGGCACGAACACTGAAGCTTTCTTT. J is TRBJ1-1 and V is TRBV6-6, with D hard to call. CDR1 and CDR2 (germline): MNHNY, SVGAGI (reference sequence). Deletions cut 6 bases from V and 1 base from J, with 15 bases between. The CDR3 contains 15 residues.